The rows below give T cell receptor beta chains drawn from one sample of a study of T-cell reconstitution after alpha-beta-depleted transplantation in children. TCRdb ran MiXCR on the PCR reads and lists one entry per CDR3 protein. The sample yields about 300,000 distinct CDR3 sequences, over 7% seen once. The material sequenced was peripheral blood, taken 360 days after TCRalphabeta/CD19-depleted stem cell transplant. All receptors come from a female patient between 2 and 15 years old who had a stem cell transplant for Fanconi anemia, so the T cells may come from the graft donor. Each CDR3 is given with its conserved first and last residue. A D gene is named only where the DNA matches it firmly. Clone size is stated in some rows and not others, as once, few, many or a class when expanded.

TRBV6-6	TRBJ2-1	NA	many	CASTPSGSDEQFF	TGTGCCAGCACCCCCTCGGGTTCGGATGAGCAGTTCTTC
TRBV29-1	TRBJ2-7	TRBD2	many	CSVPRGDLSYEQYF	TGCAGCGTTCCCCGGGGGGACCTTTCCTACGAGCAGTACTTC
TRBV10-3	TRBJ2-5	NA	many	CAISAGRRNFQETQYF	TGTGCCATCAGTGCCGGTCGGCGGAACTTTCAAGAGACCCAGTACTTC
TRBV11-3	TRBJ2-1	TRBD1	few	CASSTGQGATYYNEQFF	TGTGCCAGCAGCACAGGACAGGGGGCGACTTACTACAATGAGCAGTTCTTC
TRBV6-2/TRBV6-3	TRBJ2-5	TRBD2	many	CASSSGRWETQYF	TGTGCCAGCAGTTCCGGGAGGTGGGAGACCCAGTACTTC
TRBV7-8	TRBJ1-5	NA	NA	CASSLGTVSNQPQHF	TGTGCCAGCAGCTTAGGGACAGTTAGCAATCAGCCCCAGCATTTT
TRBV25-1	TRBJ1-1	TRBD1	many	CASSVTGAAFF	TGTGCCAGCAGTGTTACAGGGGCAGCTTTCTTT
TRBV7-9	TRBJ2-1	TRBD1	many	CASSWGTGVYNEQFF	TGTGCCAGCAGCTGGGGGACAGGGGTTTACAATGAGCAGTTCTTC
TRBV5-6	TRBJ2-5	TRBD1	many	CASSATDRVETQYF	TGTGCCAGCAGCGCCACCGACAGGGTAGAGACCCAGTACTTC
TRBV9	TRBJ2-2	NA	NA	CASSVGVVGTGELFF	TGTGCCAGCAGCGTAGGGGTGGTGGGTACCGGGGAGCTGTTTTTT
TRBV28	TRBJ2-7	NA	few	CASSFALRGYEQYF	TGTGCCAGCAGTTTTGCGCTTAGAGGGTACGAGCAGTACTTC
TRBV12-3/TRBV12-4	TRBJ2-5	NA	many	CASEFAETQYF	TGTGCCAGCGAATTTGCAGAGACCCAGTACTTC
TRBV9	TRBJ1-2	NA	few	CASSVEGGTVYGYTF	TGTGCCAGCAGCGTAGAGGGGGGCACAGTTTATGGCTACACCTTC
TRBV4-1	TRBJ2-1	TRBD2	many	CASSHSGPTYNEQFF	TGCGCCAGCAGCCATAGCGGGCCGACCTACAATGAGCAGTTCTTC
TRBV5-1	TRBJ2-7	NA	many	CASSAFAYEQYF	TGCGCCAGCAGCGCATTTGCTTACGAGCAGTACTTC
TRBV5-1	TRBJ2-3	NA	NA	CASSLGQGGGTDTQYF	TGCGCCAGCAGCTTGGGGCAGGGTGGGGGCACAGATACGCAGTATTTT
TRBV5-6	TRBJ2-7	TRBD1	few	CASSPPGQASYEQYF	TGTGCCAGCAGCCCTCCGGGACAGGCCTCCTACGAGCAGTACTTC
TRBV5-8	TRBJ2-7	NA	NA	CASSFLRDPEQYF	TGTGCCAGCAGCTTCCTCCGGGACCCCGAGCAGTACTTC
TRBV9	TRBJ2-3	TRBD2	many	CASSVGAGGEDTQYF	TGTGCCAGCAGCGTAGGGGCGGGGGGAGAGGATACGCAGTATTTT
TRBV30	TRBJ2-7	TRBD2	few	CAWSGLANEQYF	TGTGCCTGGAGCGGACTAGCGAACGAGCAGTACTTC
TRBV12-3/TRBV12-4	TRBJ2-3	TRBD2	many	CASSFRGAGVWTDTQYF	TGTGCCAGCAGTTTTAGGGGAGCGGGAGTTTGGACAGATACGCAGTATTTT
TRBV11-2	TRBJ2-7	NA	few	CASSLLAGTGEQYF	TGTGCCAGCAGCTTGCTAGCGGGGACAGGGGAGCAGTACTTC
TRBV12-3/TRBV12-4	TRBJ2-5	NA	NA	CAFCSPEGGIGPGQETQYF	TGTGCCTTCTGTTCCCCTGAAGGCGGGATTGGGCCAGGGCAAGAGACCCAGTACTTC
TRBV6-5	TRBJ2-5	NA	NA	CASSYSSPGGNQETQYF	TGTGCCAGCAGTTACTCATCCCCGGGCGGGAACCAAGAGACCCAGTACTTC
TRBV15	TRBJ2-7	TRBD2	NA	CATSGLAGGITGEQYF	TGTGCCACCAGCGGACTAGCGGGAGGAATAACGGGCGAGCAGTACTTC
TRBV4-2	TRBJ2-2	TRBD2	many	CASSQGGGKNTGELFF	TGTGCCAGCAGCCAGGGCGGGGGGAAGAACACCGGGGAGCTGTTTTTT
TRBV4-2	TRBJ2-7	NA	many	CASSQAGTSTVEQYF	TGTGCCAGCAGCCAAGCCGGCACTAGCACCGTCGAGCAGTACTTC
TRBV6-5	TRBJ2-1	NA	NA	CASSYTPTVNEQFF	TGTGCCAGCAGTTACACCCCGACGGTCAATGAGCAGTTCTTC
TRBV28	TRBJ2-7	TRBD1	NA	CASSFRSGQSSYEQYF	TGTGCCAGCAGTTTCCGTTCGGGACAGAGCTCCTACGAGCAGTACTTC
TRBV6-2/TRBV6-3	TRBJ1-6	NA	few	CASTTGGSPLHF	TGTGCCAGCACCACAGGAGGATCACCCCTCCACTTT
TRBV7-3	TRBJ2-1	NA	few	CASSTNSGSGGQFF	TGTGCCAGCAGCACCAATAGCGGCTCGGGCGGGCAGTTCTTC
TRBV6-1	TRBJ1-2	TRBD1	NA	CASSEPYTGGKYGYTF	TGTGCCAGCAGTGAACCCTACACAGGGGGAAAATATGGCTACACCTTC
TRBV20-1	TRBJ1-3	NA	many	CSARLVGGNTIYF	TGCAGTGCTAGATTGGTAGGGGGAAACACCATATATTTT
TRBV5-5	TRBJ2-1	TRBD2	many	CASSLGLLGGNEQFF	TGTGCCAGCAGCTTGGGTCTTCTGGGAGGGAATGAGCAGTTCTTC
TRBV5-5	TRBJ1-1	NA	NA	CASSFIGLEDTEAFF	TGTGCCAGCAGCTTTATCGGGTTAGAAGACACTGAAGCTTTCTTT
TRBV2	TRBJ2-1	TRBD2	many	CASSAPGGPLAGDSNEQFF	TGTGCCAGCAGTGCTCCAGGGGGCCCCCTAGCGGGAGATTCGAATGAGCAGTTCTTC
TRBV4-2	TRBJ2-7	NA	many	CASSQEWDLSYEQYF	TGTGCCAGCAGCCAAGAATGGGACCTCTCCTACGAGCAGTACTTC
TRBV12-3/TRBV12-4	TRBJ1-2	TRBD1	NA	CASRGQGASSGYTF	TGTGCCAGCAGAGGACAGGGGGCTAGTAGTGGCTACACCTTC
TRBV5-1	TRBJ2-7	NA	many	CASSFFGLPLYEQYF	TGCGCCAGCAGCTTCTTTGGGCTGCCCCTCTACGAGCAGTACTTC
TRBV20-1	TRBJ1-1	TRBD1	many	CSARDRGRGAEAFF	TGCAGTGCTAGAGACAGGGGGCGCGGCGCTGAAGCTTTCTTT
TRBV20-1	TRBJ2-7	TRBD2	NA	CSAPDLSGTSYEQYF	TGCAGTGCCCCAGACCTTAGCGGGACCTCCTACGAGCAGTACTTC
TRBV2	TRBJ1-1	TRBD1	NA	CASSPTGFLNTEAFF	TGTGCCAGCAGTCCGACAGGGTTCCTGAACACTGAAGCTTTCTTT
TRBV9	TRBJ2-1	NA	NA	CASSVAADSNNEQFF	TGTGCCAGCAGCGTAGCAGCGGACTCCAACAATGAGCAGTTCTTC
TRBV20-1	TRBJ2-6	NA	many	CSAITLPGRVSGANVLTF	TGCAGTGCCATTACCCTCCCCGGAAGGGTCTCTGGGGCCAACGTCCTGACTTTC
TRBV5-6	TRBJ1-3	TRBD1	many	CASSSRTGGTGNTIYF	TGTGCCAGCAGCTCACGGACAGGAGGGACAGGAAACACCATATATTTT
TRBV6-5	TRBJ2-4	TRBD1	few	CASSYPGQINIQYF	TGTGCCAGCAGTTACCCGGGACAGATAAACATTCAGTACTTC
TRBV7-9	TRBJ2-7	NA	many	CASSLHGDLGEQYF	TGTGCCAGCAGCTTACATGGGGATTTAGGTGAGCAGTACTTC
TRBV12-3/TRBV12-4	TRBJ2-7	TRBD1	NA	CASSRTGQGGEQYF	TGTGCCAGCAGCCGAACCGGACAGGGCGGCGAGCAGTACTTC
TRBV20-1	TRBJ2-5	TRBD1	many	CSARPTGDTETQYF	TGCAGTGCTAGACCAACAGGGGATACAGAGACCCAGTACTTC
TRBV24-1	TRBJ2-5	TRBD1	many	CATSTTGGETQYF	TGTGCCACCAGTACGACAGGGGGAGAGACCCAGTACTTC
TRBV7-2	TRBJ2-3	NA	many	CASSLRGSSTDTQYF	TGTGCCAGCAGCCTCCGCGGGTCTAGCACAGATACGCAGTATTTT
TRBV27	TRBJ2-7	TRBD2	many	CASSLLLAGGPYEQYF	TGTGCCAGCAGTTTATTACTAGCGGGAGGGCCTTACGAGCAGTACTTC
TRBV30	TRBJ1-6	NA	NA	CAWSVLGQRNSPLHF	TGTGCCTGGAGTGTACTCGGGCAGCGGAATTCACCCCTCCACTTT
TRBV3-1	TRBJ2-7	NA	many	CASSQGNTAYEQYF	TGTGCCAGCAGCCAAGGAAACACTGCCTACGAGCAGTACTTC
TRBV5-1	TRBJ2-7	TRBD1	many	CASSSGQGVANEQYF	TGCGCCAGCAGCTCTGGACAGGGGGTCGCGAACGAGCAGTACTTC
TRBV5-1	TRBJ2-7	TRBD2	many	CASSFQGGSYEQYF	TGTGCCAGCAGTTTTCAGGGAGGGTCGTACGAGCAGTACTTC
TRBV5-6	TRBJ1-1	TRBD1	NA	CASSLLTGEGTEAFF	TGTGCCAGCAGCTTATTAACAGGGGAGGGAACTGAAGCTTTCTTT
TRBV12-3/TRBV12-4	TRBJ1-6	NA	many	CASSLEVHSPLHF	TGTGCCAGCAGTTTAGAAGTCCATTCACCCCTCCACTTT
TRBV20-1	TRBJ2-1	NA	many	CSARDLAQTYNEQFF	TGCAGTGCTAGAGATCTCGCGCAAACCTACAATGAGCAGTTCTTC
TRBV12-3/TRBV12-4	TRBJ1-1	NA	many	CASSFGLGALNTEAFF	TGTGCCAGCAGTTTTGGGCTGGGGGCCCTGAACACTGAAGCTTTCTTT